These 3 T cell receptor beta chains came from one sample sequenced in a study of blood T cell repertoires in COVID-19. This table comes from immunoSEQ multiplex PCR, and its TCRdb copy is limited to in-frame clones, with some not included. The repertoire holds about 200,000 clones, with roughly 88% as singletons. Sequencing was carried out using peripheral blood. Receptor source: a man in his fifties or sixties with acute or convalescent COVID-19.

The J gene is TRBJ2-2, the V gene TRBV7-2; tentative D call: TRBD1 (6 bases). Germline CDR1 and CDR2: SGHTA and FQGNSA. V lost 2 bases, J lost 5 bases, and 24 bases lay in between. There are 19 residues in the CDR3. CDR3 protein: CASSLNSWGPGVRTGELFF. CDR3 DNA: TGTGCCAGCAGCTTAAACTCCTGGGGGCCAGGGGTAAGGACCGGGGAGCTGTTTTTT.

The V and J genes are TRBV19 and TRBJ2-2; 7 nucleotides align to TRBD2. The CDR3 extends over 15 amino acids. J was trimmed by 3 bases and V by 5 bases; bases with no gene match: 6. Germline V gene data show CDR1 as LNHDA and CDR2 as SQIVND (reference sequence). CDR3 DNA sequence: TGTGCCAGTAGTCTAAGGGCGGGGGACACCGGGGAGCTGTTTTTT. Protein: CASSLRAGDTGELFF.

Only one count was recorded for this clone. The V gene is TRBV2, the J gene TRBJ1-2, with D possibly being TRBD1 (6 bases). The CDR3 length is 18 residues. Germline values: CDR1 SNHLY, CDR2 FYNNEI. V was shortened by 3 bases and J by 1 base, with 21 bases between the two germline ends. CDR3 sequence (DNA): TGTGCCAGCAGTGACCTCGCGGGGGGACACCCCCTTAACTATGGCTACACCTTC. It is translated as CASSDLAGGHPLNYGYTF. Full variable domain (rest looked up from reference TRBV2 and TRBJ1-2): EPEVTQTPSHQVTQMGQEVILRCVPISNHLYFYWYRQILGQKVEFLVSFYNNEISEKSEIFDDQFSVERPDGSNFTLKIRSTKLEDSAMYFCASSDLAGGHPLNYGYTFGSGTRLTVV.